These 23 T cell receptor beta chains were sequenced from one sample in a study of T cells in narcolepsy. Only in-frame clones appear in the TCRdb table, and some are missing; sequencing was by immunoSEQ multiplex PCR. The data show tens of thousands of clones, roughly 85% seen once. The material sequenced was memory (CD45RA-) CD4+ T cells from blood. The receptors were gathered from a human donor in good health.

This chain uses TRBV19 with TRBJ1-5, with 8 nucleotides matching TRBD1. This CDR3 contains 14 residues. The J segment lost 3 bases and the V segment lost 5 bases, leaving 3 bases of the junction unmatched. Per the germline V gene, CDR1 is LNHDA and CDR2 is SQIVND (reference sequence). The CDR3 sequence is CASSFRGLNQPQHF. CDR3 bases: TGTGCCAGTAGTTTCAGGGGGCTCAATCAGCCCCAGCATTTT.

This clone was found a few times. The DNA for the CDR3 is TGTGCCAGCAGCAAAGCAGAGGCAGGGGGAAGTAAGTCCACCGGGGAGCTGTTTTTT. Protein product: CASSKAEAGGSKSTGELFF. V is TRBV21-1 and J is TRBJ2-2; the D call TRBD1 from the table was never checked on the DNA. TRBV21-1 is termed a pseudogene. The CDR3 sequence is 19 residues long.

This clone was detected only a few times. The chain links TRBV6-1 to TRBJ2-3; D unclear. Trimming took off 4 bases at V and 3 bases at J, with 11 bases between the two ends. The CDR3 sequence is 14 residues long. Germline V gene data show CDR1 as MNHNS and CDR2 as SASEGT. CDR3 nucleotide sequence: TGTGCCAGCAGTGTACACTCTGGGACAGATACGCAGTATTTT. This sequence encodes CASSVHSGTDTQYF.

The J gene is TRBJ2-7, the V gene TRBV2; D is uncertain. Germline V lookup: CDR1 SNHLY, CDR2 FYNNEI. V dropped 1 base and J dropped 6 bases, with 10 bases sitting between them. This CDR3 region has 13 residues. This chain's CDR3 is CASSEGGYREQYF. As DNA, the CDR3 is TGTGCCAGCAGTGAAGGTGGTTATCGCGAGCAGTACTTC.

The chain recombines TRBV7-8 with TRBJ2-1; the match to TRBD2 covers 10 bases. The trim removed 3 bases at V and 2 bases at J, leaving 4 bases unmatched. CDR1 and CDR2 from the germline V gene are SGHVS and FQNEAQ. This CDR3 has 16 residues. The CDR3 loop is CASSFQAGGAYNEQFF. DNA of the CDR3: TGTGCCAGCAGCTTTCAAGCGGGAGGGGCCTACAATGAGCAGTTCTTC.

The V and J genes are TRBV21-1 and TRBJ1-2; TRBD1, the table's D call, was not compared with the DNA. TRBV21-1 is a pseudogene. This CDR3 region has 14 residues. Written as DNA, the CDR3 is TGTGCCAGCAGCCAAGGGGGGCCTAACTATGGCTACACCTTC. Translation gives CASSQGGPNYGYTF.

With respect to this clone: The sample carries other DNA sequences with the same CDR3. The chain couples TRBV19 to TRBJ1-3, with 8 nucleotides matching TRBD1. CDR1 and CDR2 from the germline V gene are LNHDA and SQIVND (reference sequence). This CDR3 comprises 15 residues. Unmatched junction bases numbered 5, after V lost 6 bases and J lost 1 base. This CDR3 reads CASRRDRSSGNTIYF. The CDR3 DNA follows: TGTGCCAGTAGACGGGACAGGAGTTCTGGAAACACCATATATTTT.

The chain uses TRBV29-1 and TRBJ2-1, with unresolved D. The germline V gene has CDR1 SQVTM and CDR2 ANQGSEA. The length of the CDR3 is 11 residues. V was trimmed by 6 bases and J by 8 bases, leaving 11 bases between them. The CDR3, as DNA: TGCAGCGTCCGTAACTTGGATGAGCAGTTCTTC. The encoded protein is CSVRNLDEQFF.

CDR3 sequence: CASSPTSGSTDTQYF. As DNA, the CDR3 is TGTGCCAGCTCACCCACTAGCGGGAGTACAGATACGCAGTATTTT. The chain carries TRBV18 and TRBJ2-3, with TRBD2 matching over 11 bases. This CDR3 contains 15 residues. Looked up from germline, CDR1 is KGHSH and CDR2 is LQKENI. Trimming at V came to 3 bases and at J to 3 bases, leaving 2 bases not matched to a gene.

The chain uses TRBV7-6 and TRBJ2-2, with 9 bases lining up with TRBD1. Germline CDR1 reads SGHVS; CDR2 reads FNYEAQ. The CDR3 is made up of 15 amino acids. With V trimmed by 4 bases and J by 6 bases, 6 bases remained unmatched. The CDR3 here is CASSSTGGKSGELFF. The CDR3 DNA sequence: TGTGCCAGCAGCTCGACAGGGGGTAAATCCGGGGAGCTGTTTTTT.

This clone has a handful of counts. The V and J genes are TRBV6-1 and TRBJ2-1; no clear D gene. From germline, CDR1 is MNHNS and CDR2 SASEGT. This CDR3 has 12 amino acids. Trimming cost V 7 bases and J 6 bases, with 10 bases left between them. The CDR3 sequence: CASTRWANEQFF. The DNA for the CDR3 is TGTGCCAGCACCCGGTGGGCCAATGAGCAGTTCTTC.

In this sample, this clone turned up once. The V and J genes are TRBV4-1 and TRBJ2-7; TRBD1 matches at 8 bases. CDR1 is MGHRA and CDR2 is YSYEKL in the germline V gene. The CDR3 extends over 14 amino acids. J lost 5 bases, V lost 4 bases, and 7 bases had no gene match. In DNA form, the CDR3 reads TGCGCCAGCAGCCCCGAACAGGGGGGCGACGAGCAGTACTTC. Its translation is CASSPEQGGDEQYF.

With regard to this clone: An end of the junction does not agree with germline; a read error may underlie this. The chain couples TRBV7-7 to TRBJ2-1; the D gene is possibly TRBD1 (6 bases). This CDR3 comprises 18 residues. The germline CDR1 and CDR2 sequences are SSHAT and FNYEAQ (reference sequence). CDR3 residues: CASSLLVSGTNIGNEQFF. As DNA, the CDR3 is TGTGCTAGCAGCTTACTCGTGTCCGGGACAAATATAGGGAATGAGCAGTTCTTC.

V usage is TRBV5-1 and J usage is TRBJ1-2, with D perhaps matching TRBD1 (6 bases). Trimming cost V 4 bases and J 4 bases, with 11 bases left between them. This CDR3 spans 13 amino acids. The germline gives CDR1 SGHRS, CDR2 YFSETQ. The CDR3 DNA reads as TGCGCCAGCAGCCCCACAGGGTTCTATGGCTACACCTTC. This translates into CASSPTGFYGYTF.

The chain carries TRBV19 and TRBJ1-6, with D hard to call. Germline CDR1 is LNHDA and CDR2 is SQIVND (reference sequence). This CDR3 contains 14 residues. V dropped 8 bases and J dropped 7 bases, with 15 bases sitting between them. The CDR3 DNA is TGTGCCAGTCAGCCTCGGGCTCGCAATTCACCCCTCCACTTT. It translates to CASQPRARNSPLHF.

The rearrangement links TRBV28 to TRBJ1-2; possibly TRBD1 for D (6 bases). This CDR3 region has 14 residues. The V end lost 6 bases, the J end lost 4 bases, and 15 bases lay between the germline ends. From germline, CDR1 is MDHEN and CDR2 SYDVKM. The chain's CDR3 is CASSVTGFVYGYTF. The DNA for the CDR3 is TGTGCCAGCAGCGTGACAGGTTTTGTCTATGGCTACACCTTC.

A few counts support this clone. The rearrangement joins TRBV7-8 to TRBJ1-3; no reliable D call. CDR1 and CDR2 from the germline V gene are SGHVS and FQNEAQ. Trimming pared 5 bases from V and 6 bases from J, leaving 11 bases between. This CDR3 contains 13 residues. CDR3 loop: CASSPRSANTIYF. The DNA for the CDR3 is TGTGCCAGCAGCCCAAGAAGCGCAAACACCATATATTTT. Combining the CDR3 with reference TRBV7-8 and TRBJ1-3 gives the whole variable domain GAGVSQSPRYKVAKRGQDVALRCDPISGHVSLFWYQQALGQGPEFLTYFQNEAQLDKSGLPSDRFFAERPEGSVSTLKIQRTQQEDSAVYLCASSPRSANTIYFGEGSWLTVV.

The chain links TRBV7-2 to TRBJ2-5; D is unresolved. This CDR3 is 11 amino acids long. Germline values: CDR1 SGHTA, CDR2 FQGNSA. Trimming took 2 bases from V and 5 from J, leaving 3 bases between them. CDR3 loop: CASSLTETQYF. DNA of the CDR3: TGTGCCAGCAGCTTAACCGAGACCCAGTACTTC.

The chain is built from TRBV10-3 and TRBJ2-7; 8 positions agree with TRBD2. CDR1 is ENHRY, CDR2 SYGVKD, per germline. V lost 2 bases, J lost 3 bases, and 12 bases stayed unmatched. This CDR3 is built from 17 residues. CDR3 amino acids: CAISESGGLVLDYEQYF. The CDR3 DNA is TGTGCCATCAGTGAGAGCGGGGGTCTAGTCCTGGACTACGAGCAGTACTTC.

The V call is TRBV7-6, the J call TRBJ2-7; D might be TRBD1 (6 bases). V lost 1 base to trimming and J lost 3 bases, with 16 bases between them. The CDR3 covers 16 residues. The V gene's germline CDR1 is SGHVS and CDR2 FNYEAQ. The DNA of the CDR3 is TGTGCCAGCAGCTTAGGACAGGTTTCTGGTTACTACGAGCAGTACTTC. Its translation: CASSLGQVSGYYEQYF.

The V and J genes are TRBV28 and TRBJ1-4; D perhaps matches TRBD1 (5 bases). Trimming cost V 5 bases and J 2 bases, with 12 bases left between them. Per the germline V gene, CDR1 is MDHEN and CDR2 is SYDVKM. The CDR3 consists of 15 residues. CDR3: CASSPPGLTNEKLFF. The CDR3 DNA reads TGTGCCAGCAGTCCCCCAGGGTTGACTAATGAAAAACTGTTTTTT.

The chain recombines TRBV2 with TRBJ2-5; D may be TRBD1 (6 bases). The ends were cut back, 6 bases at V and 5 bases at J, with 19 bases in the middle. The CDR3 covers 15 residues. Germline CDR1 SNHLY, CDR2 FYNNEI. The CDR3 reads CASSYSGEQTETQYF. The CDR3 DNA sequence: TGTGCCAGCAGCTACTCAGGGGAACAGACGGAGACCCAGTACTTC.

CDR3 bases: TGTGCCAGCAAGCTGTCCACTTACAATGAGCAGTTCTTC. Its protein is CASKLSTYNEQFF. The genes are TRBV28 and TRBJ2-1; the D is unclear. This CDR3 comprises 13 residues. The V and J ends lost 7 bases and 4 bases respectively, with 11 bases between them. Per germline, CDR1 MDHEN and CDR2 SYDVKM.